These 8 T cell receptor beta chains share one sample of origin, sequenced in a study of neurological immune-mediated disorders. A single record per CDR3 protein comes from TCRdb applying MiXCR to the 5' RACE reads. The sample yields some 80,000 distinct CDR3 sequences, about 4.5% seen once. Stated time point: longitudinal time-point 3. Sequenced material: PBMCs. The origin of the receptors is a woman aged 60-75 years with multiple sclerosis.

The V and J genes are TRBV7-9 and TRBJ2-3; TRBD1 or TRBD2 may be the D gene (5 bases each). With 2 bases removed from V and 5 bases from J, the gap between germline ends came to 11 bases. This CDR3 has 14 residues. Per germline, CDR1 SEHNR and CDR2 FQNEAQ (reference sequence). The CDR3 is CASSLTWDQDTQYF. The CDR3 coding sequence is TGTGCCAGCAGCTTAACGTGGGACCAAGATACGCAGTATTTT.

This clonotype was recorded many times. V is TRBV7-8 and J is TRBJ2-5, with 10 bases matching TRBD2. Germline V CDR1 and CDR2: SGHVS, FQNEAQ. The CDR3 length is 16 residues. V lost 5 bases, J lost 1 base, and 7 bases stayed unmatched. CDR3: CASSTYGLAAQETQYF. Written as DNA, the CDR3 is TGTGCCAGCAGCACATACGGACTAGCGGCCCAAGAGACCCAGTACTTC.

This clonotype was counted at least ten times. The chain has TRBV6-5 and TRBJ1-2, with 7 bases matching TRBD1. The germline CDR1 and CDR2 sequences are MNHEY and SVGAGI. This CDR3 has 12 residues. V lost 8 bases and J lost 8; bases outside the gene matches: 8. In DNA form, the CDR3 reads TGTGCCAGCGTCGACAGGGTACGAGGCTACACCTTC. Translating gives CASVDRVRGYTF.

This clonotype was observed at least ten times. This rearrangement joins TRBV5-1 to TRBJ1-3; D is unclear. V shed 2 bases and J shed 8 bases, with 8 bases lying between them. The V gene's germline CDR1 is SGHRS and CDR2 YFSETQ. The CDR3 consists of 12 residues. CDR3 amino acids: CASSFNEDTIYF. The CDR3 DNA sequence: TGCGCCAGCAGCTTCAATGAGGACACCATATATTTT.

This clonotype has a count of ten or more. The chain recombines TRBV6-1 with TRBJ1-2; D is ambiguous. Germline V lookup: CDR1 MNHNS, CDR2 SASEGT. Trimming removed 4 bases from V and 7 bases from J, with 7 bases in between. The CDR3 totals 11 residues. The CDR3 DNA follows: TGTGCCAGCAGTGCTCAGGCTGGCTACACCTTC. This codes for CASSAQAGYTF.

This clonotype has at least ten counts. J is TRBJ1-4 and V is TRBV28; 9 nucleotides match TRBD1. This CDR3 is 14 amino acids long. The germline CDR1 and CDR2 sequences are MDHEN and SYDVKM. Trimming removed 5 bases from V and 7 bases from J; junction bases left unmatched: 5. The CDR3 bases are TGTGCCAGCAGTAGACAGGGGGGGGCTGAAAAACTGTTTTTT. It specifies CASSRQGGAEKLFF.

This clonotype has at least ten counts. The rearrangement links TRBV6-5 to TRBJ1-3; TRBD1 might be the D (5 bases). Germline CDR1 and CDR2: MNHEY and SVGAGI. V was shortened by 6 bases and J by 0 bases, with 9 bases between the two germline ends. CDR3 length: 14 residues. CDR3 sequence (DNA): TGTGCCAGCAGCCCGACAGCCTCTGGAAACACCATATATTTT. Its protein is CASSPTASGNTIYF.

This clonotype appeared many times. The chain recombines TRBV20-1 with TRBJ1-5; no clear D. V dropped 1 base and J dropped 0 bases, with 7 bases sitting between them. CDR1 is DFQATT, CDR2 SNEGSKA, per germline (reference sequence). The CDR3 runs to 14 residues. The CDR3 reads CSARVDYSNQPQHF. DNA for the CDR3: TGCAGTGCTAGAGTAGACTATAGCAATCAGCCCCAGCATTTT.